This TCR beta chain was identified during a study of T cell changes during pregnancy in multiple sclerosis. The protocol was immunoSEQ multiplex PCR, while the TCRdb copy is restricted to in-frame clones and leaves out a portion. The top ten hold roughly 2% of the sample, which has tens of thousands of clones, 85% to 95% seen once. This clone came up once. The clonotype originates from a female donor in good health, enrolled as a control in a pregnancy study. Here the sequenced sample was peripheral blood, taken in the third trimester of pregnancy.

The CDR3 coding sequence is TGTGCCAGTAGAGAACAGGGGAACTACGAGCAGTACTTC. It specifies CASREQGNYEQYF. The genes are TRBV28 and TRBJ2-7; 7 bases fit TRBD1. The CDR3 consists of 13 residues. Germline values: CDR1 MDHEN, CDR2 SYDVKM. The V gene end was trimmed by 9 bases and the J gene end by 3 bases; junction bases not matched to a gene: 8.